This T cell receptor (beta chain) was sequenced during a study of Graves' ophthalmopathy and Graves' hyperthyroidism (dated 2018 in TCRdb). For the study in its entirety: Peripheral blood was collected before any treatment was given, at the time of initial diagnosis. The independent validation cohort included 20 or so hyperthyroidism patients plus 17 patients who later progressed from hyperthyroidism to ophthalmopathy. To explore V-J signatures distinguishing ophthalmopathy from hyperthyroidism, a discovery set of under 110 patients (fewer than 45 ophthalmopathy, 55 to 60 stable hyperthyroidism) was enrolled. The study used signatures of the TCR beta repertoire to tell Graves' ophthalmopathy apart from Graves' hyperthyroidism and to predict which patients would progress to ophthalmopathy. In roughly 6 hyperthyroidism patients, the T-cell repertoires found in thyroid tissue were compared with those found in blood. Following sample collection, hyperthyroidism patients were given methimazole at a starting dose of 30 mg daily, and ophthalmopathy patients were given high-dose intravenous methylprednisolone. In total, 135 blood samples were TCR-sequenced: 40 to 45 ophthalmopathy, some 75 hyperthyroidism and some 17 hyperthyroidism-to-ophthalmopathy patients. Overall study results and their limits: In validation, the model predicted ophthalmopathy progression with less than 71% sensitivity and 72% to 80% specificity; more than ten predicted patients were CT-confirmed with GO in a median of about 6.2 months. Among expanded thyroid clonotypes with frequency above 0.001, most also showed up in blood, which suggests that blood repertoires may reflect the thyroid immune response. The 13-signature model separated ophthalmopathy from stable hyperthyroidism with approximately 88% sensitivity and 81% to 82% specificity in cross-validation, and 80%/75% in the test set. No statistical method was used to predetermine the sample size, and group allocation was not hidden from the investigators.

TCR beta CDR3 regions were amplified from RNA transcripts for repertoire sequencing. A first-round RT-PCR used HTBI primers with the Qiagen OneStep RT-PCR kit, followed by a second-round multiplex PCR, size selection and purification. Libraries were sequenced paired-end with 100 bp reads on an Illumina HiSeq2000. As for the original processing: SOAPnuke was used to process the reads, removing any read that contained adapters or uncalled bases, had a mean Phred below 15, or lacked an exact match to the constant primer or identifier. COPE v1.2.5 was used to merge high-quality paired reads. Each unique nucleotide sequence was defined as a clonotype, and clonotypes were aligned to IMGT TRB V, D and J references with MiTCR v1.1. The analysis was limited to V-J combinations with a frequency above 0.0001, which together covered 98% to 99.2% of repertoires. For each V-J combination, a TCR clonal expansion and chaos score was defined as F50 clonal expansion divided by the chaos observed in the TCRdist matrix. Welch's t-statistics and random forest were used to reduce the features to approximately 13 V-J combinations, which were then used as input to a naive Bayes classifier. The Morisita-Horn index was used to measure how similar the thyroid and blood repertoires were. TCRdb reran the public reads through fastp at Q25 and MiXCR, keeping productive beta chains. Identical CDR3 proteins give one entry, which carries the most common genes and DNA. TCRdb's processing, not the authors', yielded these V and J calls. The sample includes some 250,000 distinct CDR3 sequences, with 45% to 55% observed a single time. Around half of the sample rests with the top ten.

This clonotype was observed a handful of times. It lacks a known antigen. The input lacks base qualities; no much larger clone sits a single base away. The cysteine opens and the phenylalanine closes a CDR3 of 14 amino acids. Just the 42-base CDR3 DNA is kept, in frame starting at base 1. V trim: 10 bases; J trim: 5 bases; unmatched bases: 11. CDR1 is given as ENHRY and CDR2 as SYGVKD, both from the germline V gene. Ophthalmopathy patients were characterized by moderately to severely active disease, a Clinical Activity Score of at least 3, a NOSPECS grade of at least 4, and a disease duration under 3 months. Patients were excluded if they had other autoimmune diseases, uncontrolled infections, pregnancy or lactation. Clinical symptoms, serum thyroxine, TRAb, thyroid ultrasound and orbital computed tomography were used for diagnosis. Using Ficoll-Paque density gradient centrifugation, PBMCs were isolated from about 9.4 ml of fresh peripheral blood. Trizol reagent was used to extract the total RNA, and its quality was then checked on an Agilent 2100 Bioanalyzer.

Input material: peripheral blood. This sequence uses TRBV10-3 and TRBJ1-2, and TRBD1 matches 9 of the central bases. This sequence originates from an adult man with Graves' ophthalmopathy. The CDR3 has the sequence CASRPAGTGYGYTF. The DNA is TGTGCCAGCAGACCGGCCGGGACAGGGTATGGCTACACCTTC.